The 8 T cell receptor beta chains in this list originate from one sample, sequenced in a study of breast tumors, draining lymph nodes, adjacent tissues. MiXCR was run by TCRdb on the multiplex PCR reads, yielding one entry per CDR3 protein. This repertoire shows around 140,000 distinct CDR3 sequences, 20% to 25% found once; its top ten account for more than 2.5%. Axillary draining lymph nodes of breast cancer patients supplied the node samples. Sequences were obtained from axillary lymph node tissue. Receptor source: a female donor with breast cancer. Some clones in this sample may be carry-over from other donors' samples.

This clonotype occurred many times. The chain combines TRBV6-6 with TRBJ2-5, with 8 bases lining up with TRBD2. This CDR3 has 16 residues. With V trimmed by 3 bases and J by 5 bases, 11 bases remained unmatched. The germline V gene has CDR1 MNHNY and CDR2 SVGAGI (reference sequence). The CDR3 region is CASSYVTSGGRETQYF. In DNA, the CDR3 is TGTGCCAGCAGTTATGTAACTAGCGGAGGAAGGGAGACCCAGTACTTC.

A remark on this clonotype: One base away lies a much larger clone, so this may be a sequencing read error. The chain links TRBV5-1 to TRBJ2-5; 9 bases align to TRBD2. This CDR3 spans 16 amino acids. Per the germline V gene, CDR1 is SGHRS and CDR2 is YFSETQ. In DNA form, the CDR3 reads TGCACCAGGAAGAAGAGAGCGGGAGGCAACCAAGAGACCCAGTACTTC. Protein: CTRKKRAGGNQETQYF.

This clonotype has ten or more counts. V and J are TRBV5-4 and TRBJ2-7; 12 bases are a match to TRBD1. The CDR3 sequence is 15 residues long. The junction had 4 bases not matched to a gene; V was cut back by 2 bases and J by 4 bases. Germline V gives CDR1 SGHNT, CDR2 YYREEE (reference sequence). The CDR3 DNA sequence: TGTGCCAGCAGCTTCGGGACAGGGGGCGTGTACGAGCAGTACTTC. Translated, it gives CASSFGTGGVYEQYF.

This clonotype has just a few counts. This chain connects TRBV28 to TRBJ1-5; maybe TRBD1 (6 bases). The CDR3 is 15 amino acids. The germline V gene encodes CDR1 MDHEN and CDR2 SYDVKM. V lost 7 bases and J lost 2, with 15 bases in between. The CDR3 nucleotides read TGTGCCAGCAAAACAGGGAACGAGGGCAATCAGCCCCAGCATTTT. It translates to CASKTGNEGNQPQHF.

This clonotype was counted many times. This chain joins TRBV5-1 and TRBJ2-7; 9 bases map to TRBD1. The ends lost 0 bases at V and 2 bases at J; junction bases unmatched: 3. From germline, CDR1 is SGHRS and CDR2 YFSETQ. This CDR3 has 15 residues. The CDR3 DNA follows: TGCGCCAGCAGCTTGGGGGGACAGGGTCCCTACGAGCAGTACTTC. Translated, it gives CASSLGGQGPYEQYF.

The sample holds many counts of this clonotype. The chain's CDR3 is CASSVETGTDLYGYTF. The CDR3, as DNA: TGTGCCAGCAGCGTAGAAACCGGGACGGACCTTTATGGCTACACCTTC. This rearrangement joins TRBV9 to TRBJ1-2, with a tentative D call TRBD1 (5 bases). CDR1 is SGDLS, CDR2 YYNGEE, per germline. This CDR3 contains 16 residues. With 0 bases removed from V and 5 bases from J, the gap between germline ends came to 17 bases. The full variable domain, completed using reference TRBV9 and TRBJ1-2, is DSGVTQTPKHLITATGQRVTLRCSPRSGDLSVYWYQQSLDQGLQFLIQYYNGEERAKGNILERFSAQQFPDLHSELNLSSLELGDSALYFCASSVETGTDLYGYTFGSGTRLTVV.

Only a few counts were recorded for this clonotype. The chain is built from TRBV2 and TRBJ2-5; no firm D call. Trimming removed 3 bases at V and 0 bases at J, with 8 bases between. The CDR3 sequence is 14 residues long. Germline V lookup: CDR1 SNHLY, CDR2 FYNNEI. The CDR3 DNA is TGTGCCAGCAGTGAGATACGGGACCAAGAGACCCAGTACTTC. Encoded protein: CASSEIRDQETQYF.

This clonotype has at least ten counts. The genes are TRBV24-1 and TRBJ1-4; D is unclear. Germline V gives CDR1 KGHDR, CDR2 SFDVKD. V gave up 2 bases and J gave up 7 bases, with 4 bases separating them. The CDR3 is made up of 12 amino acids. CDR3 DNA: TGTGCCACCAGTGATTCCAGTGAAAAACTGTTTTTT. This encodes CATSDSSEKLFF.